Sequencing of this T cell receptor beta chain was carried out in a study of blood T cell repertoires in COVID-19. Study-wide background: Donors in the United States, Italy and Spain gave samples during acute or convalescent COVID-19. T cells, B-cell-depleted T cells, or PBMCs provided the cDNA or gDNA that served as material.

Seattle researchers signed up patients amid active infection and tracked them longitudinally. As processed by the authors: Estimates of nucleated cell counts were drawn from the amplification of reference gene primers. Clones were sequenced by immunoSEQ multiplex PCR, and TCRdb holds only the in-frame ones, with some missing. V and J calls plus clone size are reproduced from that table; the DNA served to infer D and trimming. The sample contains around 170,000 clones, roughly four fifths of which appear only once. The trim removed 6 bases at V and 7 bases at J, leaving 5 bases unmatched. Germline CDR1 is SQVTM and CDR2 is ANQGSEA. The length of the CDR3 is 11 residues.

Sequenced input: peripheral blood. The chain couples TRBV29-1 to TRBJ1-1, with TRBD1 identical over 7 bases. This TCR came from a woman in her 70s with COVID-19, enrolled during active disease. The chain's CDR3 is CSVLRTGEAFF. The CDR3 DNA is TGCAGCGTACTACGGACAGGTGAAGCTTTCTTT.